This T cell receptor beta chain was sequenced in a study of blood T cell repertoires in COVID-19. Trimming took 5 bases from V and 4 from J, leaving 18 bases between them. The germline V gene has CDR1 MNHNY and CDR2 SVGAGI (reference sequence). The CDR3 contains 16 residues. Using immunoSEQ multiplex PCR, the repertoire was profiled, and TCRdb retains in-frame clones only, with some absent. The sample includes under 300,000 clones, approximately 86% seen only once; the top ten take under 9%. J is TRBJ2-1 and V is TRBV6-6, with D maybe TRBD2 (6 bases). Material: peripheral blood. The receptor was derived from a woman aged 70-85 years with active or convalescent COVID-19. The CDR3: CASSGSGGFSYNEQFF. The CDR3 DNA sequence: TGTGCCAGCAGTGGATCCGGGGGATTTTCATACAATGAGCAGTTCTTC.